This is a list of T cell receptor beta chains from one sample in a study of blood T cells in healthy people across ages. A single record per CDR3 protein comes from TCRdb applying MiXCR to the 5' RACE reads. The profile shows about 570,000 distinct CDR3 sequences, 25% to 35% of them singletons. The same data also went into a second study, on T cells of mothers and their children.

The specimen sequenced was blood. Every receptor here comes from a boy between 2 and 10 years old in good health. Both conserved end residues are part of each CDR3. The order of the fields is V gene, clone size, CDR3 length, D gene, J gene, CDR3 DNA, CDR3 protein. D genes are given only for firm matches. Clone size appears in some rows only: once, few, many, or a class for an expanded clone.

v_gene: TRBV25-1; abundance: NA; len: 16; d_gene: TRBD2; j_gene: TRBJ2-7; CDR3nt: TGTGCCAGCAGCAGTACCGGAGGGGCTAGCGGGTACGAGCAGTACTTC; CDR3aa: CASSSTGGASGYEQYF
v_gene: TRBV6-1; abundance: few; len: 12; d_gene: NA; j_gene: TRBJ1-1; CDR3nt: TGTGCCAGCAGTGAAAGGTGGGCTGAAGCTTTCTTT; CDR3aa: CASSERWAEAFF
v_gene: TRBV7-9; abundance: once; len: 15; d_gene: TRBD2; j_gene: TRBJ2-7; CDR3nt: TGTGCCAGCAGCCCCACAAGCGGGAGGGTGTACGAGCAGTACTTC; CDR3aa: CASSPTSGRVYEQYF
v_gene: TRBV20-1; abundance: NA; len: 13; d_gene: NA; j_gene: TRBJ2-1; CDR3nt: TGCAGTGCTGGACGGGACACCGACAATGAGCAGTTCTTC; CDR3aa: CSAGRDTDNEQFF
v_gene: TRBV21-1; abundance: NA; len: 18; d_gene: NA; j_gene: TRBJ2-5; CDR3nt: TGTGCCAGCAGCGTCCCGGACAGGCCGGGACTGAGTCGAAGTACCCAGTACTTC; CDR3aa: CASSVPDRPGLSRSTQYF
v_gene: TRBV6-5; abundance: few; len: 15; d_gene: NA; j_gene: TRBJ2-2; CDR3nt: TGTGCCAGCAGAGGGGGGGGAGTGGTTACCGGGGAGCTGTTTTTT; CDR3aa: CASRGGGVVTGELFF
v_gene: TRBV4-3; abundance: NA; len: 12; d_gene: NA; j_gene: TRBJ2-7; CDR3nt: TGCGCCAGCAGCCAAGAGGGACACGAGCAGTACTTC; CDR3aa: CASSQEGHEQYF
v_gene: TRBV7-2; abundance: NA; len: 15; d_gene: TRBD2; j_gene: TRBJ2-1; CDR3nt: TGTGCCAGCAGCTTAGTTACTAGCGGGAGTGTTGAGCAGTTCTTC; CDR3aa: CASSLVTSGSVEQFF
v_gene: TRBV28; abundance: NA; len: 13; d_gene: NA; j_gene: TRBJ2-7; CDR3nt: TGTGCCACCTGGGACATACCTGCCTACGAGCAGTACTTC; CDR3aa: CATWDIPAYEQYF
v_gene: TRBV5-4; abundance: few; len: 21; d_gene: NA; j_gene: TRBJ2-6; CDR3nt: TGTGCCAGCAGCTTGCTCTTGATCCCGACAGGGAGGGACTCTGGGGCCAACGTCCTGACTTTC; CDR3aa: CASSLLLIPTGRDSGANVLTF
v_gene: TRBV20-1; abundance: NA; len: 13; d_gene: TRBD2; j_gene: TRBJ2-7; CDR3nt: TGCAGTACCGTGGGCGGGGAGGGCTACGAGCAGTACTTC; CDR3aa: CSTVGGEGYEQYF
v_gene: TRBV6-6; abundance: once; len: 14; d_gene: NA; j_gene: TRBJ1-1; CDR3nt: TGTGCCAGCAGTTACTCGGGGATCTACACTGAAGCTTTCTTT; CDR3aa: CASSYSGIYTEAFF
v_gene: TRBV6-1; abundance: few; len: 18; d_gene: TRBD2; j_gene: TRBJ2-1; CDR3nt: TGTGCCAGCAGTCCCCTAGCGGGGGGCCCTCAGGGGTCCAATGAGCAGTTCTTC; CDR3aa: CASSPLAGGPQGSNEQFF
v_gene: TRBV20-1; abundance: NA; len: 12; d_gene: NA; j_gene: TRBJ2-3; CDR3nt: TGCAGTGCAACGGACATCACAGATACGCAGTATTTT; CDR3aa: CSATDITDTQYF
v_gene: TRBV20-1; abundance: NA; len: 12; d_gene: NA; j_gene: TRBJ2-7; CDR3nt: TGCAGTGCTATCGACGGATCCTACGAGCAGTACTTC; CDR3aa: CSAIDGSYEQYF
v_gene: TRBV7-9; abundance: few; len: 12; d_gene: NA; j_gene: TRBJ1-6; CDR3nt: TGTGCCAGCAGCTTGGAGAATTCACCCCTCCACTTT; CDR3aa: CASSLENSPLHF
v_gene: TRBV7-2; abundance: NA; len: 17; d_gene: TRBD1; j_gene: TRBJ1-1; CDR3nt: TGTGCCAGCAGCCCACAAGGGGGACAGGGTAGAAGAACTGAAGCTTTCTTT; CDR3aa: CASSPQGGQGRRTEAFF
v_gene: TRBV6-5; abundance: NA; len: 17; d_gene: TRBD2; j_gene: TRBJ2-3; CDR3nt: TGTGCCAGCAGTTGGCTAGCGGGGACTCCAAGCACAGATACGCAGTATTTT; CDR3aa: CASSWLAGTPSTDTQYF
v_gene: TRBV4-3; abundance: once; len: 15; d_gene: NA; j_gene: TRBJ2-2; CDR3nt: TGCGCCAGCAGCCGAGAGTACTTAGGGGCCGGGGAGCTGTTTTTT; CDR3aa: CASSREYLGAGELFF
v_gene: TRBV5-1; abundance: NA; len: 16; d_gene: NA; j_gene: TRBJ2-1; CDR3nt: TGCGCCAGCAGCTCAATCCGGGACCCCGGTAGGAATGAGCAGTTCTTC; CDR3aa: CASSSIRDPGRNEQFF
v_gene: TRBV15; abundance: NA; len: 18; d_gene: TRBD1; j_gene: TRBJ2-3; CDR3nt: TGTGCCACCAGCAGAGATACCCCCGGACAGGGTTTAGCAGATACGCAGTATTTT; CDR3aa: CATSRDTPGQGLADTQYF
v_gene: TRBV10-1; abundance: few; len: 13; d_gene: NA; j_gene: TRBJ2-7; CDR3nt: TGCGCCAGCAGTGAGAGTCAAGCCAACGAGCAGTACTTC; CDR3aa: CASSESQANEQYF
v_gene: TRBV19; abundance: NA; len: 15; d_gene: NA; j_gene: TRBJ2-5; CDR3nt: TGTGCCAGTAGTCGAACAGGGAAGTGGACGGAGACCCAGTACTTC; CDR3aa: CASSRTGKWTETQYF
v_gene: TRBV4-2; abundance: NA; len: 16; d_gene: NA; j_gene: TRBJ1-2; CDR3nt: TGTGCCAGCAGCCAAGGTGGCGACCCGGCGGAAGATGGCTACACCTTC; CDR3aa: CASSQGGDPAEDGYTF
v_gene: TRBV20-1; abundance: NA; len: 16; d_gene: TRBD2; j_gene: TRBJ2-3; CDR3nt: TGCAGTGCTAGGACTAGCGGGAAGGAGGGCACAGATACGCAGTATTTT; CDR3aa: CSARTSGKEGTDTQYF
v_gene: TRBV27; abundance: NA; len: 17; d_gene: TRBD2; j_gene: TRBJ2-3; CDR3nt: TGTGCCAGACCAAAGCGGGAGGCTATCCAAGGCACAGATACGCAGTATTTT; CDR3aa: CARPKREAIQGTDTQYF
v_gene: TRBV6-5; abundance: NA; len: 14; d_gene: NA; j_gene: TRBJ2-7; CDR3nt: TGTGCCAGCAGTGTCTCCCGCCCTCGGTACGAGCAGTACTTC; CDR3aa: CASSVSRPRYEQYF
v_gene: TRBV29-1; abundance: many; len: 16; d_gene: NA; j_gene: TRBJ2-6; CDR3nt: TGCAGCGCCTTTCGGGACACTGACTCTGGGGCCAACGTCCTGACTTTC; CDR3aa: CSAFRDTDSGANVLTF
v_gene: TRBV10-3; abundance: NA; len: 13; d_gene: NA; j_gene: TRBJ1-1; CDR3nt: TGTGCCATCAAGTCCGACAGGAACACTGAAGCTTTCTTT; CDR3aa: CAIKSDRNTEAFF
v_gene: TRBV7-9; abundance: NA; len: 17; d_gene: NA; j_gene: TRBJ1-3; CDR3nt: TGTGCCAGCAGCCCAGTAGCCCACCAGATCTCTGGAAACACCATATATTTT; CDR3aa: CASSPVAHQISGNTIYF
v_gene: TRBV12-3/TRBV12-4; abundance: NA; len: 14; d_gene: TRBD2; j_gene: TRBJ2-3; CDR3nt: TGTGCCAGCAGTAGGGCGGGGGGGGCAGATACGCAGTATTTT; CDR3aa: CASSRAGGADTQYF
v_gene: TRBV30; abundance: NA; len: 18; d_gene: NA; j_gene: TRBJ2-5; CDR3nt: TGTGCCTGGAGCCGCACCCCCAGAGGACCCAGATTTGGAGAGACCCAGTACTTC; CDR3aa: CAWSRTPRGPRFGETQYF
v_gene: TRBV12-3/TRBV12-4; abundance: NA; len: 13; d_gene: NA; j_gene: TRBJ1-1; CDR3nt: TGTGCCAGCACCCCGGCCCTGAACACTGAAGCTTTCTTT; CDR3aa: CASTPALNTEAFF
v_gene: TRBV5-1; abundance: NA; len: 15; d_gene: NA; j_gene: TRBJ1-1; CDR3nt: TGCGCCAGCAGCTTGGAGGGATATTTGAACACTGAAGCTTTCTTT; CDR3aa: CASSLEGYLNTEAFF
v_gene: TRBV5-1; abundance: NA; len: 14; d_gene: TRBD1; j_gene: TRBJ1-1; CDR3nt: TGCGCCAGCAGCTTGGCCGGGACAGGGACTGAAGCTTTCTTT; CDR3aa: CASSLAGTGTEAFF
v_gene: TRBV29-1; abundance: NA; len: 13; d_gene: NA; j_gene: TRBJ1-1; CDR3nt: TGCAGCGTTGAGGGTAGGGGGGCGGCTGAAGCTTTCTTT; CDR3aa: CSVEGRGAAEAFF
v_gene: TRBV4-3; abundance: NA; len: 15; d_gene: TRBD1; j_gene: TRBJ2-7; CDR3nt: TGCGCCAGCAGCCAAGGTTTAAAGACAGGGTACGAGCAGTACTTC; CDR3aa: CASSQGLKTGYEQYF
v_gene: TRBV5-1; abundance: few; len: 16; d_gene: NA; j_gene: TRBJ2-2; CDR3nt: TGCGCCAGCAGCTGGCAGGGGATCACGAACACCGGGGAGCTGTTTTTT; CDR3aa: CASSWQGITNTGELFF
v_gene: TRBV4-3; abundance: NA; len: 17; d_gene: NA; j_gene: TRBJ1-2; CDR3nt: TGCGCCAGCAGACATGGAATACCGGACGGAAAGAACTATGGCTACACCTTC; CDR3aa: CASRHGIPDGKNYGYTF
v_gene: TRBV7-2; abundance: NA; len: 14; d_gene: TRBD1; j_gene: TRBJ2-4; CDR3nt: TGTGCCAGCAGCTTAGTTACAGGGGGTGCGGATCAGTACTTC; CDR3aa: CASSLVTGGADQYF
v_gene: TRBV20-1; abundance: NA; len: 15; d_gene: TRBD2; j_gene: TRBJ2-1; CDR3nt: TGCAGTGCTCCCATAGCGGGAGGGTCCTACAATGAGCAGTTCTTC; CDR3aa: CSAPIAGGSYNEQFF
v_gene: TRBV18; abundance: few; len: 13; d_gene: NA; j_gene: TRBJ2-1; CDR3nt: TGTGCCAGCTCACGGTTTGGAAGGGATGAGCAGTTCTTC; CDR3aa: CASSRFGRDEQFF
v_gene: TRBV6-2/TRBV6-3; abundance: few; len: 14; d_gene: NA; j_gene: TRBJ2-3; CDR3nt: TGTGCCAGCAGCTCGGGTGGGCACACAGATACGCAGTATTTT; CDR3aa: CASSSGGHTDTQYF
v_gene: TRBV7-7; abundance: few; len: 13; d_gene: NA; j_gene: TRBJ2-5; CDR3nt: TGTGCCAGCAGCTCCAACTTTGCGGAGACCCAGTACTTC; CDR3aa: CASSSNFAETQYF